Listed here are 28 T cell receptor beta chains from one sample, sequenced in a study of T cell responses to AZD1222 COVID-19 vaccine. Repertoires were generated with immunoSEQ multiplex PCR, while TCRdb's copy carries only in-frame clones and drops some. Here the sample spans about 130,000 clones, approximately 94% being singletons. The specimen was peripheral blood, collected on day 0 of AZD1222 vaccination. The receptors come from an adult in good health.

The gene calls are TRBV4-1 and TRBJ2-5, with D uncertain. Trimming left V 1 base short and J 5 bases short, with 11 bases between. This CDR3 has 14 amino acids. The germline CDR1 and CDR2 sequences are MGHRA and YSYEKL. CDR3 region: CASSQVFGGETQYF. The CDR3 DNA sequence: TGCGCCAGCAGCCAAGTCTTTGGTGGGGAGACCCAGTACTTC.

CDR3: CASTLIGPERGEQFF. CDR3 bases: TGCGCCAGCACCCTGATTGGGCCCGAACGGGGTGAGCAGTTCTTC. The chain has TRBV5-1 and TRBJ2-1, with TRBD2 as a possible D gene (5 bases). The CDR3 totals 15 residues. The V and J ends lost 6 bases and 9 bases respectively, with 22 bases between them. Germline CDR1 SGHRS, CDR2 YFSETQ.

The DNA for the CDR3 is TGTGCCAGCAGCGTAGAGGGCAGGGGGCTTGGCACTGAAGCTTTCTTT. Protein product: CASSVEGRGLGTEAFF. This chain links TRBV9 with TRBJ1-1, with 8 bases matching TRBD1. V lost 0 bases, J lost 4 bases, and 8 bases stayed unmatched. Per germline, CDR1 SGDLS and CDR2 YYNGEE. There are 16 residues in the CDR3.

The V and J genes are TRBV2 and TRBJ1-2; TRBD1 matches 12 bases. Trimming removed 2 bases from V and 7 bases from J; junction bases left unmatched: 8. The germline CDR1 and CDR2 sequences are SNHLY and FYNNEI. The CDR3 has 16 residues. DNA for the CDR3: TGTGCCAGCAGTGAAAGGGGGACAGGGGGCGCCGCTGGCTACACCTTC. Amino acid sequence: CASSERGTGGAAGYTF.

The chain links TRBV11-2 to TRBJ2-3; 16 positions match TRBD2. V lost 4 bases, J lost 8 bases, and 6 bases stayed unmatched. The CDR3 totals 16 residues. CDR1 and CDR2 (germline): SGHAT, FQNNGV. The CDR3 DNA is TGTGCCAGCAGCTCGGGACTAGCGGGAGGGCCCGTTACGCAGTATTTT. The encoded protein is CASSSGLAGGPVTQYF.

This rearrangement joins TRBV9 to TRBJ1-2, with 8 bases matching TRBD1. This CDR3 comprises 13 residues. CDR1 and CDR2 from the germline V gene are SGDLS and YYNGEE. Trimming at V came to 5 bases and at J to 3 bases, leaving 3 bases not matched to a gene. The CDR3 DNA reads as TGTGCCAGCAGGGAACAGGGGGACTATGGCTACACCTTC. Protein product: CASREQGDYGYTF.

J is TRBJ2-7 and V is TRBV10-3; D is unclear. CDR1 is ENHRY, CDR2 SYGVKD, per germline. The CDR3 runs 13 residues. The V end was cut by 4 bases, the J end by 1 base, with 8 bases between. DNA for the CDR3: TGTGCCATCAGTGTAGGTGTGTCCTACGAGCAGTACTTC. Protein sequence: CAISVGVSYEQYF.

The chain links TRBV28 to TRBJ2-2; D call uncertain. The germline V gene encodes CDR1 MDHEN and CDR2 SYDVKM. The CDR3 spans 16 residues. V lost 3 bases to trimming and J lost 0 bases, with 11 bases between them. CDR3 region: CASSFGARTNTGELFF. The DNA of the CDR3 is TGTGCCAGCAGTTTTGGTGCCCGAACGAACACCGGGGAGCTGTTTTTT.

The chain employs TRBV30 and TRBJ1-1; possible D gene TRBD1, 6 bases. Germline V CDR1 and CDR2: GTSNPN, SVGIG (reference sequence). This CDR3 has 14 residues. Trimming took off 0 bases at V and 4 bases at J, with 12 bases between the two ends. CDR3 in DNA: TGTGCCTGGAGTGTTTTGAGGGGGAGCACTGAAGCTTTCTTT. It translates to CAWSVLRGSTEAFF. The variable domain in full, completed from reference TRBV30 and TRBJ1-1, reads SQTIHQWPATLVQPVGSPLSLECTVEGTSNPNLYWYRQAAGRGLQLLFYSVGIGQISSEVPQNLSASRPQDRQFILSSKKLLLSDSGFYLCAWSVLRGSTEAFFGQGTRLTVV.

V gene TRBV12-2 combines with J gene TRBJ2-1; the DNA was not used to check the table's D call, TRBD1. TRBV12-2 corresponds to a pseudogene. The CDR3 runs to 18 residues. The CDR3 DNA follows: TGTGCAAGTCGCTTACCGAAAAAAGCTAGGGGCCAAAACAATGAGCAGTTCTTC. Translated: CASRLPKKARGQNNEQFF.

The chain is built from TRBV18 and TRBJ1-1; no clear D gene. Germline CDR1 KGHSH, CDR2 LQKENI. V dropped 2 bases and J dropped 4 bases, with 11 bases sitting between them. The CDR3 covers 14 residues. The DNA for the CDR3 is TGTGCCAGCTCACCATCAGGAGACGGCACTGAAGCTTTCTTT. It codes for CASSPSGDGTEAFF.

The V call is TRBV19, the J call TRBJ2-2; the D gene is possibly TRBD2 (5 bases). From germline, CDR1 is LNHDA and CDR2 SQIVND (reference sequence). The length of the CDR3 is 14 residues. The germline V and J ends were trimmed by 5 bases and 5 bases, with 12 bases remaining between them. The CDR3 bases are TGTGCCAGTAGTTACGGGATAAATACCGGGGAGCTGTTTTTT. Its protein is CASSYGINTGELFF.

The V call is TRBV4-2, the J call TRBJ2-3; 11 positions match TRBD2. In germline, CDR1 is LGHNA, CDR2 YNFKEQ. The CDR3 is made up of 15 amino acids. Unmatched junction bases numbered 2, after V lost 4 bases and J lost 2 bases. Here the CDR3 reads CASSPGLAVTDTQYF. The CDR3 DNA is TGTGCCAGCAGCCCGGGACTAGCGGTCACAGATACGCAGTATTTT.

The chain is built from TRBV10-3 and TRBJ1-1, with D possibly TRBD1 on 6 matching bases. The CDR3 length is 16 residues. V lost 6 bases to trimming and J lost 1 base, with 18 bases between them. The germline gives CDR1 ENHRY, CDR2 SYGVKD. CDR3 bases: TGTGCCATCAGCCCCACCCTCGGGGGACAGAACACTGAAGCTTTCTTT. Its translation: CAISPTLGGQNTEAFF.

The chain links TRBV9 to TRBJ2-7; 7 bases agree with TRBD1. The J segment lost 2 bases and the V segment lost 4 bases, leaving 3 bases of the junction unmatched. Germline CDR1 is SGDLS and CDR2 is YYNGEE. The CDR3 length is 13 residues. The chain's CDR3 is CASSPTGAYEQYF. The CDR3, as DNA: TGTGCCAGCAGCCCAACAGGGGCCTACGAGCAGTACTTC.

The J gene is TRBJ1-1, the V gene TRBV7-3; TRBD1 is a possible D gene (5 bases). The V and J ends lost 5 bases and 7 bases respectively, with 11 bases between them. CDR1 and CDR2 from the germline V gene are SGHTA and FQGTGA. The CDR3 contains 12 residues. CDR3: CASSAPQGEAFF. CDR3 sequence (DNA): TGTGCCAGCAGCGCCCCCCAGGGTGAAGCTTTCTTT.

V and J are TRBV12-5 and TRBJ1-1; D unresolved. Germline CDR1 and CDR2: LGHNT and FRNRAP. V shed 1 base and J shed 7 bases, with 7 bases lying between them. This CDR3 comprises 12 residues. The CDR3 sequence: CASGLEGSEAFF. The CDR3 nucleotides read TGTGCTAGTGGTTTGGAGGGAAGTGAAGCTTTCTTT.

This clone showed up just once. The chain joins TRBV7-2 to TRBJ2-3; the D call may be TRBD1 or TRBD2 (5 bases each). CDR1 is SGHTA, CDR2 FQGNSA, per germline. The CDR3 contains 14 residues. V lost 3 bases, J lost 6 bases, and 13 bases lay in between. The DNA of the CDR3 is TGTGCCAGCAGCTTGCCCGGGACCCCGGATACGCAGTATTTT. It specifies CASSLPGTPDTQYF.

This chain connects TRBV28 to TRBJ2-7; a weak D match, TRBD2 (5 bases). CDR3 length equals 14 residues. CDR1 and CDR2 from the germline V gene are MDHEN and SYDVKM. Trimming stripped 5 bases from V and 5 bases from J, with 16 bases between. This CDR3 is CASSDERVSDEQYF. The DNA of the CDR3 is TGTGCCAGCAGTGACGAAAGGGTTAGCGACGAGCAGTACTTC.

Here the CDR3 DNA reads TGTGCCAGCAGCTTAACCATGTTGGTAAACACTGAAGCTTTCTTT. It specifies CASSLTMLVNTEAFF. The V gene is TRBV7-6, the J gene TRBJ1-1; D is uncertain. V was pared by 2 bases and J by 2 bases, with 12 bases between. Looked up from germline, CDR1 is SGHVS and CDR2 is FNYEAQ. The CDR3 totals 15 residues.

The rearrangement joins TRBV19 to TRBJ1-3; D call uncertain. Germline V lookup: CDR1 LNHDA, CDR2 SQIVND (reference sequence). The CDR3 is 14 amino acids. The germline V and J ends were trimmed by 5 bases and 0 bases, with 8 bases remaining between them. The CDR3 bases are TGTGCCAGTAGTCGGCAGATCTCTGGAAACACCATATATTTT. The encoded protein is CASSRQISGNTIYF.

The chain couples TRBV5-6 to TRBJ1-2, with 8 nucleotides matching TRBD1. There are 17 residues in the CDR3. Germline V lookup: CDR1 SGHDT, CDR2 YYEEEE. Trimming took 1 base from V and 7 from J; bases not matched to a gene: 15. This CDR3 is CASSLWTSGGSPSGYTF. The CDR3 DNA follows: TGTGCCAGCAGCTTGTGGACCTCAGGGGGCTCCCCTAGTGGCTACACCTTC.

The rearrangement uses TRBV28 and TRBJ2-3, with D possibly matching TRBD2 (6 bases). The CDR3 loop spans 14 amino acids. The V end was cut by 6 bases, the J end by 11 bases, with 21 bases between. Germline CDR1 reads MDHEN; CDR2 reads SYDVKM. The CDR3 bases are TGTGCCAGCAGACCACCCAGGGCGGGGATTAGGCAGTATTTT. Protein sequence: CASRPPRAGIRQYF.

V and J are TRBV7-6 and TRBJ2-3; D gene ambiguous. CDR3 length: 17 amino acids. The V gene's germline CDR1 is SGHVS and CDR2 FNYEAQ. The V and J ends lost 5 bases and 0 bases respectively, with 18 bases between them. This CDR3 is CASSLQHIRSSTDTQYF. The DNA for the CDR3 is TGTGCCAGCAGCCTCCAGCATATCCGCTCTAGCACAGATACGCAGTATTTT.

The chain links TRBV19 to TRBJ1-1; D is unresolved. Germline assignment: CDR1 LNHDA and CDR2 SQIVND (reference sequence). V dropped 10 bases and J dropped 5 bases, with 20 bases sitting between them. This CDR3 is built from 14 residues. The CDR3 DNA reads TGTGCCACCAGAAATCCCGCAGCTGGGACTGAAGCTTTCTTT. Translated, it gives CATRNPAAGTEAFF.

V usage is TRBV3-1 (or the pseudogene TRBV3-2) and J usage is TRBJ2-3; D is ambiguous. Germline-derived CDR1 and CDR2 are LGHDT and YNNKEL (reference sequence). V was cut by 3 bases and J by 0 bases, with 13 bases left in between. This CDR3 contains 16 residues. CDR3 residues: CASSQLTPSSTDTQYF. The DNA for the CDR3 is TGTGCCAGCAGCCAGTTGACACCTTCTAGCACAGATACGCAGTATTTT.

The CDR3 protein is CASSLYREMDGYTF. The CDR3 DNA sequence: TGCGCCAGCAGCCTGTACAGGGAAATGGACGGCTACACCTTC. The rearrangement links TRBV5-1 to TRBJ1-2; D possibly corresponds to TRBD1 (6 bases). CDR3 size: 14 residues. Between the trimmed V and J ends, which lost 4 bases and 8 bases, there was a span of 18 bases. Germline V gene lookup returns CDR1 SGHRS and CDR2 YFSETQ. The complete variable domain, with remaining parts taken from reference TRBV5-1 and TRBJ1-2, reads KAGVTQTPRYLIKTRGQQVTLSCSPISGHRSVSWYQQTPGQGLQFLFEYFSETQRNKGNFPGRFSGRQFSNSRSEMNVSTLELGDSALYLCASSLYREMDGYTFGSGTRLTVV.

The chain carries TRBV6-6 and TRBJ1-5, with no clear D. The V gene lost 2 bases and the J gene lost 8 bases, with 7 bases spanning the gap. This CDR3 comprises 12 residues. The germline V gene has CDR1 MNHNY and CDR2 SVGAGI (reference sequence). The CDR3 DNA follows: TGTGCCAGCAGTTACGGAGGTGAGCCCCAGCATTTT. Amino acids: CASSYGGEPQHF.